The present TCR beta chain was sequenced within a study of long-term antiretroviral therapy in people with HIV. At the survey level, the v3.0 immunoSEQ assay was run. The table came from immunoSEQ multiplex PCR; TCRdb's copy has only in-frame clones and leaves some out. The sample lists some 30,000 clones; roughly nine tenths were seen once. Note on this clone: Its antigen is currently unknown.

Study-level findings and limits: It was not possible to obtain data on ART adherence, viral resistance or therapy changes. Diversity remained lower than transplant donor controls, even though it increased after ART.

Trimming shortened V by 8 bases and J by 6 bases, and 18 bases separated the two germline ends. Germline V CDR1 and CDR2: SGHAT, FQNNGV. There are 14 residues in the CDR3. This receptor was taken from a man younger than 35 with HIV. This chain joins TRBV11-2 and TRBJ2-3; perhaps TRBD1 as D (6 bases). The source was unsorted PBMCs, collected 3.1 years after starting antiretroviral therapy. The CDR3 region has the DNA TGTGCCAGCTCCAGGGGCCGTCAGGAGGATACGCAGTATTTT. Its translation is CASSRGRQEDTQYF. The full variable domain, rest sourced from reference TRBV11-2 and TRBJ2-3, is EAGVAQSPRYKIIEKRQSVAFWCNPISGHATLYWYQQILGQGPKLLIQFQNNGVVDDSQLPKDRFSAERLKGVDSTLKIQPAKLEDSAVYLCASSRGRQEDTQYFGPGTRLTVL.